Shown below are 23 T cell receptor beta chains from a single sample sequenced in a study of OX40 agonist ivuxolimab in advanced cancers. Using immunoSEQ multiplex PCR, the repertoire was profiled, and TCRdb retains in-frame clones only, with some absent. The data contain around 40,000 clones, around 86% of them singletons. Here the sequenced sample was CD4+ or CD8+ T cells sorted from blood, taken in a trial of the OX40 agonist ivuxolimab. The origin of the receptors is an adult with an advanced solid tumor such as melanoma, head and neck, liver or kidney cancer.

The gene calls are TRBV7-8 and TRBJ2-3, with 7 nucleotides matching TRBD2. Germline loops: CDR1 SGHVS, CDR2 FQNEAQ. The trim removed 1 base at V and 3 bases at J, leaving 1 base unmatched. This CDR3 spans 14 amino acids. Written as DNA, the CDR3 is TGTGCCAGCAGCTTAGGAGCGGGGACAGATACGCAGTATTTT. Its protein product is CASSLGAGTDTQYF.

V is TRBV4-1 and J is TRBJ1-1; D unresolved. The CDR3 loop spans 16 amino acids. Germline V gene sequence: CDR1 MGHRA, CDR2 YSYEKL. Trimming took 0 bases from V and 0 from J, leaving 11 bases between them. Written as DNA, the CDR3 is TGCGCCAGCAGCCAAGATCCGAGGGCTTTGAACACTGAAGCTTTCTTT. It specifies CASSQDPRALNTEAFF.

The chain combines TRBV29-1 with TRBJ1-2; TRBD1 is a possible D gene (5 bases). The CDR3 sequence is 13 residues long. V was pared by 0 bases and J by 4 bases, with 9 bases between. Germline CDR1 SQVTM, CDR2 ANQGSEA. CDR3 coding DNA: TGCAGCGTTGAAGATCAGGGCAGCTATGGCTACACCTTC. It specifies CSVEDQGSYGYTF.

The genes are TRBV30 and TRBJ2-6; D is unresolved. The CDR3 has 15 amino acids. V lost 5 bases to trimming and J lost 0 bases, with 11 bases between them. Per germline, CDR1 GTSNPN and CDR2 SVGIG (reference sequence). CDR3 sequence: CAWDGPSSGANVLTF. The CDR3 bases are TGTGCCTGGGACGGGCCGAGCTCTGGGGCCAACGTCCTGACTTTC.

This clone was counted a single time. The chain carries TRBV19 and TRBJ1-2; tentatively, D is TRBD1 (6 bases). The CDR3 extends over 15 amino acids. Germline V lookup: CDR1 LNHDA, CDR2 SQIVND (reference sequence). Trimming took 1 base from V and 4 from J, leaving 13 bases between them. CDR3: CASSIGTGPLYGYTF. For the CDR3, the DNA is TGTGCCAGTAGTATAGGAACAGGGCCACTCTATGGCTACACCTTC.

V is TRBV4-2 and J is TRBJ1-6; D is unresolved. Trimming took off 1 base at V and 9 bases at J, with 4 bases between the two ends. Germline V CDR1 and CDR2: LGHNA, YNFKEQ. This CDR3 is 12 amino acids long. CDR3 DNA: TGTGCCAGCAGCCAAGGGGGTTCACCCCTCCACTTT. As protein: CASSQGGSPLHF.

The V and J genes are TRBV5-1 and TRBJ2-5; TRBD1 matches 9 bases. Trimming took 2 bases from V and 5 from J; bases not matched to a gene: 16. Germline V lookup: CDR1 SGHRS, CDR2 YFSETQ. This CDR3 comprises 18 residues. The CDR3 nucleotides read TGCGCCAGCAGCTTCCCACACACCGCCGGGACAGGGTCGGAGACCCAGTACTTC. Its protein is CASSFPHTAGTGSETQYF.

This clone was recorded only once. This CDR3 reads CTSSQDIAGVAYEQYV. As DNA, the CDR3 is TGCACCAGCAGCCAAGATATAGCGGGTGTAGCCTACGAGCAGTACGTC. This chain connects TRBV1 to TRBJ2-7; the table's D call of TRBD2 was not tested on the DNA. TRBV1 is a pseudogene locus. CDR3 length: 16 amino acids.

This clone has only a few counts. The V and J genes are TRBV27 and TRBJ2-2; no clear D gene. Germline V CDR1 and CDR2: MNHEY, SMNVEV (reference sequence). The CDR3 loop spans 11 amino acids. The ends were cut back, 2 bases at V and 6 bases at J, with 1 base in the middle. DNA for the CDR3: TGTGCCAGCAGTTTAGCCGGGGAGCTGTTTTTT. It specifies CASSLAGELFF.

The J gene is TRBJ2-1, the V gene TRBV29-1; D may be TRBD1 or TRBD2 (5 bases each). CDR3 length: 13 amino acids. Trimming shortened V by 7 bases and J by 3 bases, and 13 bases separated the two germline ends. The germline gives CDR1 SQVTM, CDR2 ANQGSEA. CDR3 region: CSAPGTDYNEQFF. In DNA form, the CDR3 reads TGCAGCGCCCCCGGGACGGACTACAATGAGCAGTTCTTC.

The V gene is TRBV6-5, the J gene TRBJ1-2; D uncertain. Germline V gene sequence: CDR1 MNHEY, CDR2 SVGAGI. V was cut by 0 bases and J by 4 bases, with 9 bases left in between. The CDR3 covers 14 residues. CDR3 sequence: CASSYSGSRYGYTF. In DNA, the CDR3 is TGTGCCAGCAGTTACTCGGGCAGCCGCTATGGCTACACCTTC.

This chain connects TRBV9 to TRBJ2-2; the match to TRBD2 covers 8 bases. The CDR3 has 15 amino acids. CDR1 SGDLS and CDR2 YYNGEE come from the germline V gene. V lost 6 bases, J lost 3 bases, and 7 bases stayed unmatched. The CDR3 nucleotides are TGTGCCAGCAAGGGCCAGCGGGGGCACACCGGGGAGCTGTTTTTT. Protein product: CASKGQRGHTGELFF. Complete variable domain (other parts from reference TRBV9 and TRBJ2-2): DSGVTQTPKHLITATGQRVTLRCSPRSGDLSVYWYQQSLDQGLQFLIQYYNGEERAKGNILERFSAQQFPDLHSELNLSSLELGDSALYFCASKGQRGHTGELFFGEGSRLTVL.

V usage is TRBV5-4 and J usage is TRBJ1-1, with D perhaps TRBD1 (5 bases). Trimming took off 7 bases at V and 3 bases at J, with 13 bases between the two ends. The CDR3 runs 13 residues. The V gene's germline CDR1 is SGHNT and CDR2 YYREEE (reference sequence). The DNA of the CDR3 is TGTGCCAGCGAAAGGGGAGGGGACACTGAAGCTTTCTTT. Translating gives CASERGGDTEAFF.

This chain joins TRBV27 and TRBJ1-2; no firm D call. Trimming stripped 0 bases from V and 5 bases from J, with 10 bases between. The CDR3 runs to 14 residues. Germline V lookup: CDR1 MNHEY, CDR2 SMNVEV (reference sequence). The CDR3 reads CASSLSAGGYGYTF. CDR3 bases: TGTGCCAGCAGTTTATCGGCTGGTGGGTATGGCTACACCTTC.

The chain couples TRBV13 to TRBJ1-1; no firm D call. Per the germline V gene, CDR1 is PRHDT and CDR2 is FYEKMQ (reference sequence). Deletions cut 5 bases from V and 4 bases from J, with 14 bases between. The CDR3 totals 14 residues. CDR3 sequence (DNA): TGTGCCAGCAGCGGAACAAGGAAGGGCACTGAAGCTTTCTTT. Residues: CASSGTRKGTEAFF.

At least ten counts were recorded for this clone. The CDR3 DNA is TGTGCCAGCAGTTACTATGGAAAAAGCGAGCAGTACTTC. Translating it yields CASSYYGKSEQYF. V usage is TRBV6-5 and J usage is TRBJ2-7; D call uncertain. This CDR3 spans 13 amino acids. Germline CDR1 reads MNHEY; CDR2 reads SVGAGI. V shed 1 base and J shed 6 bases, with 10 bases lying between them.

This clone came up a few times. V is TRBV9 and J is TRBJ2-1, with D possibly matching TRBD2 (6 bases). The CDR3 has 16 residues. The germline V and J ends were trimmed by 3 bases and 7 bases, with 20 bases remaining between them. CDR1 is SGDLS and CDR2 is YYNGEE in the germline V gene. As DNA, the CDR3 is TGTGCCAGCAGCGCTACCGACAAACTGGCGGGAAATGAGCAGTTCTTC. Its translation: CASSATDKLAGNEQFF.

This clone was seen more than once but under ten times. This chain connects TRBV6-5 to TRBJ1-1; D unclear. Per germline, CDR1 MNHEY and CDR2 SVGAGI. The CDR3 spans 11 residues. V was cut by 9 bases and J by 1 base, with 6 bases left in between. The CDR3 coding sequence is TGTGCCAGTAAAGAGAACACTGAAGCTTTCTTT. Translated, it gives CASKENTEAFF.

This chain uses TRBV27 with TRBJ2-6, with D unresolved. The CDR3 covers 15 residues. V gave up 2 bases and J gave up 0 bases, with 5 bases separating them. Germline V gene sequence: CDR1 MNHEY, CDR2 SMNVEV (reference sequence). As DNA, the CDR3 is TGTGCCAGCAGTTTAGGGTTCTCTGGGGCCAACGTCCTGACTTTC. Its translation: CASSLGFSGANVLTF. Together with reference TRBV27 and TRBJ2-6, the CDR3 gives the full variable domain: EAQVTQNPRYLITVTGKKLTVTCSQNMNHEYMSWYRQDPGLGLRQIYYSMNVEVTDKGDVPEGYKVSRKEKRNFPLILESPSPNQTSLYFCASSLGFSGANVLTFGAGSRLTVL.

By share, this clone ranks as medium-sized. The genes are TRBV28 and TRBJ1-2; 10 nucleotides agree with TRBD1. Germline V lookup: CDR1 MDHEN, CDR2 SYDVKM. The CDR3 loop spans 15 amino acids. J lost 1 base, V lost 4 bases, and 3 bases had no gene match. The CDR3 sequence is CASSWDRGLNYGYTF. The CDR3 nucleotides are TGTGCCAGCAGTTGGGACAGGGGACTTAACTATGGCTACACCTTC.

V gene TRBV2 combines with J gene TRBJ1-6, with a weak D call TRBD1 (5 bases). From germline, CDR1 is SNHLY and CDR2 FYNNEI. The V gene lost 10 bases and the J gene lost 0 bases, with 13 bases spanning the gap. The CDR3 covers 15 residues. The CDR3 DNA sequence: TGTGCCATCCCGACAGAGAGCTCCTATAATTCACCCCTCCACTTT. This gives the protein CAIPTESSYNSPLHF.

The chain has TRBV19 and TRBJ2-3; possible D gene TRBD1, 5 bases. Germline V gene data show CDR1 as LNHDA and CDR2 as SQIVND (reference sequence). CDR3 size: 15 residues. V was cut by 7 bases and J by 0 bases, with 14 bases left in between. CDR3 residues: CASTNRSPSTDTQYF. CDR3 DNA: TGTGCCAGTACCAACAGGAGCCCTAGCACAGATACGCAGTATTTT.

The V and J genes are TRBV15 and TRBJ1-5; D gene ambiguous. The germline V gene encodes CDR1 LNHNV and CDR2 YYDKDF (reference sequence). The CDR3 sequence is 21 residues long. Deletions cut 0 bases from V and 2 bases from J, with 26 bases between. The CDR3 here is CATSRDILGETPGRGNQPQHF. In DNA, the CDR3 is TGTGCCACCAGCAGAGATATTCTGGGTGAGACTCCCGGGAGGGGCAATCAGCCCCAGCATTTT.